The clone carrying this TCR beta chain occurred many times. The data were obtained in a study of regulatory T cells in long-lasting Graves disease. Time point: newly diagnosed GD, antithyroid drugs for less than 3 months. Extracted RNA from PBMCs served as the source of the TCR library. As a group, patients came from one endocrinology department in Xi'an, China. CDR1 is MNHEY, CDR2 SMNVEV, per germline (reference sequence). The junction had 10 bases not matched to a gene; V was cut back by 7 bases and J by 5 bases. This CDR3 has 15 amino acids. TCR beta libraries were built with iRepertoire HTBI primers and Arm-PCR of CDR3 regions. TCRdb redid the calling of the multiplex PCR reads with MiXCR, one entry per CDR3 protein. The sample contains 550,000 to 600,000 distinct CDR3 sequences, roughly 16% of which appear only once. This sample also belongs to another study, concerning T cells in Graves' hyperthyroidism and ophthalmopathy.

The sequences come from peripheral blood mononuclear cells (PBMCs), collected at new diagnosis, from a patient treated with antithyroid drugs. The chain combines TRBV27 with TRBJ2-2; TRBD1 matches 7 bases. This TCR came from a man aged 18 to 29 with Graves disease. CDR3 coding DNA: TGTGCCAGCACCTTGGGGGCAGGGGGAACCGGGGAGCTGTTTTTT. This gives the protein CASTLGAGGTGELFF.